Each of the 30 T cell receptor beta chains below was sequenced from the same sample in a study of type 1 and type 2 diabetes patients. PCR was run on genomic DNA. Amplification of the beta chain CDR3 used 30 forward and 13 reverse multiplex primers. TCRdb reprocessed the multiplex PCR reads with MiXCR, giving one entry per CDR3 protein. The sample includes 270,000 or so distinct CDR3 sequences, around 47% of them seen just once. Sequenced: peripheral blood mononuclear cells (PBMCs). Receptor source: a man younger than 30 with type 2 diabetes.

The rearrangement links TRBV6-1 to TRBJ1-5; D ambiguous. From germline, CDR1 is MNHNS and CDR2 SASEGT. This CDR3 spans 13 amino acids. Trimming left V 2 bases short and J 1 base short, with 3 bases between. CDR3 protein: CASSELSNQPQHF. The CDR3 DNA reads TGTGCCAGCAGTGAATTGAGCAATCAGCCCCAGCATTTT.

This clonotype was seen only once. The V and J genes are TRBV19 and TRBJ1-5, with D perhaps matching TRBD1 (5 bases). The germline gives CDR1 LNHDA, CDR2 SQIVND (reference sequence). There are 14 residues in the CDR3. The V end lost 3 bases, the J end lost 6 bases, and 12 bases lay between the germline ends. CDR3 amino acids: CASSMTALGQPQHF. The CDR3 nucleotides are TGTGCCAGTAGTATGACAGCTTTGGGTCAGCCCCAGCATTTT.

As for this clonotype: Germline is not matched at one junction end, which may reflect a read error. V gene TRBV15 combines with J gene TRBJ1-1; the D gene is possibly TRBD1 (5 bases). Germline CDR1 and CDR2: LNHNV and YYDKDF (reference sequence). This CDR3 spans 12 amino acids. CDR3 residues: CASRGVWTGAFF. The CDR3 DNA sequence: TGTGCCAGCAGAGGGGTTTGGACTGGAGCTTTCTTT.

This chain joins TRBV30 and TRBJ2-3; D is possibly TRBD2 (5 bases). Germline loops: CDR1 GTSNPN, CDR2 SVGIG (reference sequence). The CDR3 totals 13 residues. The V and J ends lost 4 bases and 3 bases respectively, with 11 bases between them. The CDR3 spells CAWNARATDTQYF. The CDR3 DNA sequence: TGTGCCTGGAACGCGAGGGCAACAGATACGCAGTATTTT.

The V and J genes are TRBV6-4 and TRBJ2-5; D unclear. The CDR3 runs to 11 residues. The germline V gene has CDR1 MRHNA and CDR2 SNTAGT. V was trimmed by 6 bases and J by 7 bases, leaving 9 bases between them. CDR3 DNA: TGTGCCAGCAGGTCTGGGCGGACCCAGTACTTC. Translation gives CASRSGRTQYF.

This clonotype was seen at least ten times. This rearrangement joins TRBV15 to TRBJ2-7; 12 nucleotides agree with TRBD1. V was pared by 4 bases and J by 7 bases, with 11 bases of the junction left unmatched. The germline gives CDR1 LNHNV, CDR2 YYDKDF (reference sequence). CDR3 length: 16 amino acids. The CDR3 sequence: CATSIEYRDRGLEQYF. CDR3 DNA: TGTGCCACCAGCATTGAGTACCGGGACAGGGGGCTGGAGCAGTACTTC.

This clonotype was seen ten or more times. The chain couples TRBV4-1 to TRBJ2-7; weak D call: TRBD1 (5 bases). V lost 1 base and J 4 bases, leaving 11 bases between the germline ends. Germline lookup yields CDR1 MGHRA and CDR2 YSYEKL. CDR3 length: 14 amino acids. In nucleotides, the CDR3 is TGCGCCAGCAGCCAAGCCGCAGGGTGGTACGAGCAGTACTTC. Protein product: CASSQAAGWYEQYF.

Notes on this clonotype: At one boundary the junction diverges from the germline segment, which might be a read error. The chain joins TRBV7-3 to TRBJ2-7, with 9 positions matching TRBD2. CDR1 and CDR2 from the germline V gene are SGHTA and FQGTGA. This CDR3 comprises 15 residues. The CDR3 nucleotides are TGTGCCAGCAGCATAACAAGCGGGAGGTCCTACGAGCAGTACTTC. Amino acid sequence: CASSITSGRSYEQYF.

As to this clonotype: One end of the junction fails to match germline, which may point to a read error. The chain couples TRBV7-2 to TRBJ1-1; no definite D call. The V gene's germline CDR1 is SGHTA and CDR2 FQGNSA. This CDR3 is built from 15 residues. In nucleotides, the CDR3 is TGTGCCGGCAGCGTATACCTCGGAACGAACACTGAAGCTTTCTTT. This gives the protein CAGSVYLGTNTEAFF. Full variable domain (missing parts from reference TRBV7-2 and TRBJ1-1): GAGVSQSPSNKVTEKGKDVELRCDPISGHTALYWYRQSLGQGLEFLIYFQGNSAPDKSGLPSDRFSAERTGGSVSTLTIQRTQQEDSAVYLCAGSVYLGTNTEAFFGQGTRLTVV.

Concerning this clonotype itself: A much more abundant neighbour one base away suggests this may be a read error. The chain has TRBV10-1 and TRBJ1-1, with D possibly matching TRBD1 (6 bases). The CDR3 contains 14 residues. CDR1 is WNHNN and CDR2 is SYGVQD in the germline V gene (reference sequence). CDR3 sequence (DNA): TGCGCCAGCAGTGTTGGGGGGCTGGGCACTGAAGCTTCCTTT. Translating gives CASSVGGLGTEASF.

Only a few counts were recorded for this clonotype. The CDR3 DNA sequence: TGTGCCAGCAGCTTAGACATACGGATTTTGTCTTCGACTAATGAAAAACTGTTTTTT. It specifies CASSLDIRILSSTNEKLFF. The rearrangement links TRBV7-8 to TRBJ1-4; no clear D gene. This CDR3 is 19 amino acids long. Germline V gives CDR1 SGHVS, CDR2 FQNEAQ. V gave up 1 base and J gave up 2 bases, with 20 bases separating them.

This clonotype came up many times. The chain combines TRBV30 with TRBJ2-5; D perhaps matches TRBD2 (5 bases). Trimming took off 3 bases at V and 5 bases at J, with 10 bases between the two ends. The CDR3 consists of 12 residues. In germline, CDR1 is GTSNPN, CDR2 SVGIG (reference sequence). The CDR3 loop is CAWRGWRETQYF. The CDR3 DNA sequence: TGTGCCTGGAGGGGATGGAGGGAGACCCAGTACTTC.

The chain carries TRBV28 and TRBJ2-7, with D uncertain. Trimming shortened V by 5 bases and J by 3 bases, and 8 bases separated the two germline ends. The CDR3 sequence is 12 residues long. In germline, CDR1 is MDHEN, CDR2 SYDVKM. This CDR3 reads CASSDNLYEQYF. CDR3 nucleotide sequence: TGTGCCAGCAGTGACAACCTCTACGAGCAGTACTTC.

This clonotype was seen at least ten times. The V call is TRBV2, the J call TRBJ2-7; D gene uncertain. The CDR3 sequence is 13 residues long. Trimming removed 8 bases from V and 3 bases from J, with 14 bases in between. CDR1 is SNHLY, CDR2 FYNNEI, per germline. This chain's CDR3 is CASEGTGDYEQYF. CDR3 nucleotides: TGTGCCAGCGAAGGCACTGGGGACTACGAGCAGTACTTC.

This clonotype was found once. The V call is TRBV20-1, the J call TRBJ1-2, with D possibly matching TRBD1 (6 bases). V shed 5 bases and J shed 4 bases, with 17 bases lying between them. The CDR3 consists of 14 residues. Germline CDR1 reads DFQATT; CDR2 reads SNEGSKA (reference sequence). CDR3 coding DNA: TGCAGTGCTTCCCCTAGCGGGGGCCGCTATGGCTACACCTTC. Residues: CSASPSGGRYGYTF.

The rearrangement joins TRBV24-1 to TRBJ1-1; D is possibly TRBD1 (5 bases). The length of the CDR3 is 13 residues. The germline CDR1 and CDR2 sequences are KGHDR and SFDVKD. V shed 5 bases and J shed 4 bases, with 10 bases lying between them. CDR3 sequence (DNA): TGTGCCACCAGTGCGGGGGGGGGCACTGAAGCTTTCTTT. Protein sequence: CATSAGGGTEAFF.

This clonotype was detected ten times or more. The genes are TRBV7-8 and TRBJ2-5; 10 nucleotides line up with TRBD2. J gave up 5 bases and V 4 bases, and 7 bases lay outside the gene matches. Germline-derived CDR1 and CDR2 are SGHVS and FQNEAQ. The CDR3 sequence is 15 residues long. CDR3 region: CASSSPSGGRETQYF. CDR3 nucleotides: TGTGCCAGCAGCTCCCCTAGCGGGGGAAGGGAGACCCAGTACTTC.

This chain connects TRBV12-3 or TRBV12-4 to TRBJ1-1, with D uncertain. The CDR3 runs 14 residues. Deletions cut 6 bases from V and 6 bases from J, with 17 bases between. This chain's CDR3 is CASRLGSGISEAFF. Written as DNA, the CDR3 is TGTGCCAGCAGGTTGGGGTCGGGCATTTCTGAAGCTTTCTTT.

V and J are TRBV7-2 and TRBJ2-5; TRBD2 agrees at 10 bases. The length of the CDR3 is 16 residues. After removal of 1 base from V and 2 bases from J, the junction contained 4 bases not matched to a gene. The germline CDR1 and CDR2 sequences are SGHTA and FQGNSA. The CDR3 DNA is TGTGCCAGCAGCTTAGGCTTAGCGGGGGGACAAGAGACCCAGTACTTC. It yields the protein CASSLGLAGGQETQYF.

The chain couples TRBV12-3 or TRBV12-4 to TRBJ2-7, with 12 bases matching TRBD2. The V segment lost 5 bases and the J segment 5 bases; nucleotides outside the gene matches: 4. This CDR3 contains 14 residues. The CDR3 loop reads CASSRTSGNNEQYF. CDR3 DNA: TGTGCCAGCAGTAGGACTAGCGGGAACAACGAGCAGTACTTC.

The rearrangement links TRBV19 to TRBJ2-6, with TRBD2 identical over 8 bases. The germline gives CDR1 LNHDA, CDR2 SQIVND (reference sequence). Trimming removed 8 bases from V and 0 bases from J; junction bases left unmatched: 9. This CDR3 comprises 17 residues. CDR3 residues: CASADSGAISGANVLTF. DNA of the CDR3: TGTGCCAGTGCCGATAGCGGGGCAATCTCTGGGGCCAACGTCCTGACTTTC. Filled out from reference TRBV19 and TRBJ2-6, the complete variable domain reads DGGITQSPKYLFRKEGQNVTLSCEQNLNHDAMYWYRQDPGQGLRLIYYSQIVNDFQKGDIAEGYSVSREKKESFPLTVTSAQKNPTAFYLCASADSGAISGANVLTFGAGSRLTVL.

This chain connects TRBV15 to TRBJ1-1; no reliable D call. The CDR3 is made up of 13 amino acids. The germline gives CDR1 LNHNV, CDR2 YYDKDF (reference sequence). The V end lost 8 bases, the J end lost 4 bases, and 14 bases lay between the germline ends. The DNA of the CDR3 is TGTGCCACCGGCCGAAAAGGCGGCACTGAAGCTTTCTTT. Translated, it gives CATGRKGGTEAFF.

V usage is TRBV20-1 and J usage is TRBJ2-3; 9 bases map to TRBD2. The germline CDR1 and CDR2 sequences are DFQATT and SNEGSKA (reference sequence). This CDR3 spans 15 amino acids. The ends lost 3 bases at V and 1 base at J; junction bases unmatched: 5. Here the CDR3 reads CSASSAGGRTDTQYF. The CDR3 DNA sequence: TGCAGTGCTAGCTCAGCGGGGGGACGCACAGATACGCAGTATTTT.

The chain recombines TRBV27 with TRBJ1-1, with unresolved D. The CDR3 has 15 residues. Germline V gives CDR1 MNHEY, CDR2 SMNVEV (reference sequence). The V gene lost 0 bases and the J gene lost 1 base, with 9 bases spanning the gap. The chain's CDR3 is CASSLSGIPNTEAFF. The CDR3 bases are TGTGCCAGCAGTTTATCGGGGATTCCGAACACTGAAGCTTTCTTT.

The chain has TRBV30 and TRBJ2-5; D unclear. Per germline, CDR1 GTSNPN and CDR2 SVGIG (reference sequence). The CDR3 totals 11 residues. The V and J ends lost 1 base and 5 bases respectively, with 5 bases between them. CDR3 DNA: TGTGCCTGGAGTGGTTCGGAGACCCAGTACTTC. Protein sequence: CAWSGSETQYF.

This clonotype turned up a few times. The CDR3 is CSAKGGAETQYF. In DNA, the CDR3 is TGCAGTGCGAAAGGGGGCGCAGAGACCCAGTACTTC. The V call is TRBV20-1, the J call TRBJ2-5; 7 bases map to TRBD1. In germline, CDR1 is DFQATT, CDR2 SNEGSKA (reference sequence). The CDR3 covers 12 residues. Trimming cost V 6 bases and J 4 bases; bases outside gene matches: 5.

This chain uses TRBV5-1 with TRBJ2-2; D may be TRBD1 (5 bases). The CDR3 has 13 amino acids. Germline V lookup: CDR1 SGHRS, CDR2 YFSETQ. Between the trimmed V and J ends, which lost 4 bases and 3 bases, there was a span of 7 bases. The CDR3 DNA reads TGCGCCAGCAGCGTGACAGACACCGGGGAGCTGTTTTTT. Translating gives CASSVTDTGELFF.

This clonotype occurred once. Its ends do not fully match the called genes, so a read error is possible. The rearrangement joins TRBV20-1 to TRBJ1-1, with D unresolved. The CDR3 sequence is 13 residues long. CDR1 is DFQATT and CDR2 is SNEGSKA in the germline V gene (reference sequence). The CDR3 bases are TGCAGTGCTAGACGTGATGAGTACACTGAAACTTTCTTT. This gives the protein CSARRDEYTETFF.

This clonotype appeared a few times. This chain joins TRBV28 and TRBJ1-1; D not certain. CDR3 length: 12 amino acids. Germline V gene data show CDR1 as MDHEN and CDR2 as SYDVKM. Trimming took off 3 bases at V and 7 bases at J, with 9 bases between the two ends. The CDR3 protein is CASSFSEGEAFF. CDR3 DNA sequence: TGTGCCAGCAGTTTTTCGGAAGGTGAAGCTTTCTTT.

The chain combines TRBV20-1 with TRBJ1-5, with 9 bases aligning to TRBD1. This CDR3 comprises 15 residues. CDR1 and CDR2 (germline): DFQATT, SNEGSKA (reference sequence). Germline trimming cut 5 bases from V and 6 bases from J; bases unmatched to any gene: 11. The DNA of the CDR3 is TGCAGTGCTTATGAAACTGACAGGGGGGGTCAGCCCCAGCATTTT. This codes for CSAYETDRGGQPQHF.